This TCR beta chain was identified during a study of glioma-infiltrating T cells. Study-wide findings and caveats: Tissue-blood divergence was below expectation in non-neoplastic patients, above in gliomas. Only very few CDR3 sequences appeared in both tissue and blood.

This clonotype has a count of ten or more. Its specificity is not known. The junction and the germline gene differ at one end; a read error may be behind it. Germline values: CDR1 MGHDK, CDR2 SYGVNS. The CDR3 has 15 residues. Amplification of TCR alpha and beta CDR3 regions from RNA used iRepertoire nested multiplex PCR. Input was about 85-400 ng of tissue mRNA or PBMC total RNA. TCRdb fed the multiplex PCR reads into MiXCR, producing one record per CDR3 protein. The sample lists approximately 90,000 distinct CDR3 sequences, 20% to 25% seen once, with roughly 7% in the top ten. The receptor comes from a human donor with low-grade glioma or glioblastoma, undergoing nonglioma brain surgery, or in good health (not recorded which). The V and J genes are TRBV25-1 and TRBJ2-3; D is unresolved. The sequenced sample was glioma tissue, nonneoplastic brain tissue, or PBMCs (not recorded which). CDR3 region: CASSEGNGPRLPPFF. CDR3 in DNA: TGTGCCAGCAGTGAAGGGAACGGTCCCAGATTGCCCCCATTCTTT.